This T cell receptor beta chain was observed in a study of molecular identifiers for immune sequencing clone quantification. Background on the study: Five aliquots were made in replicates from the RNA of about 20,000 or 100,000 naive CD8 cells, and four were sequenced.

This clonotype occurred many times. Antigen specificity is unknown. Methods described previously, with TCR primers listed, were used for bulk TCR libraries. One entry per CDR3 protein results from TCRdb running MiXCR on the PCR reads. The sample has about 320,000 distinct CDR3 sequences, roughly 23% seen once. The CDR3 totals 11 residues. The J segment lost 6 bases and the V segment lost 3 bases, leaving 2 bases of the junction unmatched. Germline lookup yields CDR1 SQVTM and CDR2 ANQGSEA. Overall study findings and caveats: More than 97% of effector molecules, versus under 1% of naive-cell molecules, belonged to clones above 20 RNA copies. Barcodes shared by identical TCR molecules could lead to underestimated sizes of highly expanded clones.

The sample comprised naive CD8+ T cells from blood, with Jurkat cell RNA spiked in. As to subset: FACS-sorted CD8+CD4-CCR7+CD45RA+ naive T cells. The source of this sequence is a human donor in good health. Some libraries in this study had Jurkat cell RNA spiked in. V and J are TRBV29-1 and TRBJ2-7, with 7 bases matching TRBD1. The CDR3 region has the DNA TGCAGCGTTGATCCAGGGGGCGAGCAGTACTTC. It codes for CSVDPGGEQYF.